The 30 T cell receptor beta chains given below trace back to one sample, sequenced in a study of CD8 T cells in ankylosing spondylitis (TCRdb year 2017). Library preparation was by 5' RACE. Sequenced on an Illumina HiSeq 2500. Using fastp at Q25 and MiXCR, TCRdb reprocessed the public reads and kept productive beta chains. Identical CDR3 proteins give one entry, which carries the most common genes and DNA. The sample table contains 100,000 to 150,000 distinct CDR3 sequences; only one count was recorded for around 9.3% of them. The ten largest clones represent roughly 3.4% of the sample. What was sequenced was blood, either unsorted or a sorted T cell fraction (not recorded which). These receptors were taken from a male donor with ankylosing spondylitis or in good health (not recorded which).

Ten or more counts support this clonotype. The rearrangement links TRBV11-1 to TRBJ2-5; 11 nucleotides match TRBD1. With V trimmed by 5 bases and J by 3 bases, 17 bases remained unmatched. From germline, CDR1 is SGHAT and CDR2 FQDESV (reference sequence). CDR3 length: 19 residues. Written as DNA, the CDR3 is TGTGCCAGCAGCCTACTCAGAGAGGACAGGGGGCTATGGAAAGAGACCCAGTACTTC. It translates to CASSLLREDRGLWKETQYF. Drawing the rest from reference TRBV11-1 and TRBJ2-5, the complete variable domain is EAEVAQSPRYKITEKSQAVAFWCDPISGHATLYWYRQILGQGPELLVQFQDESVVDDSQLPKDRFSAERLKGVDSTLKIQPAELGDSAMYLCASSLLREDRGLWKETQYFGPGTRLLVL.

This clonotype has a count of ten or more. CDR3 sequence (DNA): TGTGCCATCAGTTACGACCAGGCGGAGTTCTACGAGCAGTACTTC. It encodes CAISYDQAEFYEQYF. This chain joins TRBV10-3 and TRBJ2-7; D unclear. The V gene's germline CDR1 is ENHRY and CDR2 SYGVKD. This CDR3 contains 15 residues. V gave up 5 bases and J gave up 3 bases, with 17 bases separating them.

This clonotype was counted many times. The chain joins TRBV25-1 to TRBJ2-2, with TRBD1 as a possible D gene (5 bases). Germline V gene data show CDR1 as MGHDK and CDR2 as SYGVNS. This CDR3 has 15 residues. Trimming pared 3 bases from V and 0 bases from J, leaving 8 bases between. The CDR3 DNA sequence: TGTGCCAGCAGTGATTGGGGCCCGAACACCGGGGAGCTGTTTTTT. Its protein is CASSDWGPNTGELFF.

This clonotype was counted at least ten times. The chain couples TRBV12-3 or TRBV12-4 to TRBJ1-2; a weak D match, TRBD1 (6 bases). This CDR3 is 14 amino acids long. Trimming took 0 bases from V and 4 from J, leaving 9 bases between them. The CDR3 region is CASSLAGGIYGYTF. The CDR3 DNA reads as TGTGCCAGCAGTTTAGCAGGGGGAATCTATGGCTACACCTTC.

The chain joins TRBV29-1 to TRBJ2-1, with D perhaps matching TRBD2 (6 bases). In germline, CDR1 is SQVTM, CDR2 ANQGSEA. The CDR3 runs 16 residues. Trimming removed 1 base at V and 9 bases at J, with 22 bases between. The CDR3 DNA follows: TGCAGCGTTGAAGGGCTTCGGGAGAAGTTAGGTAGTGAGCAGTTCTTC. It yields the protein CSVEGLREKLGSEQFF.

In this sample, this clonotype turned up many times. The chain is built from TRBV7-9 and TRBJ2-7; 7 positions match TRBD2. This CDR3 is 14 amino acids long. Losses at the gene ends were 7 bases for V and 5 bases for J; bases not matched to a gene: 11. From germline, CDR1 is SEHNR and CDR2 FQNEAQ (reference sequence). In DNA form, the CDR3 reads TGTGCCAGCACGTTAGCGGGTCTGGTCGACGAGCAGTACTTC. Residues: CASTLAGLVDEQYF.

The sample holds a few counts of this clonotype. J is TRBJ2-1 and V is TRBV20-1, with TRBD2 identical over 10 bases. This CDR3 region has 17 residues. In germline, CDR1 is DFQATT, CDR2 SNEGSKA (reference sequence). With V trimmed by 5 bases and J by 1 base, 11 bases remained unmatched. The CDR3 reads CSARKYSSGSSYNEQFF. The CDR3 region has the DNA TGCAGTGCTCGCAAGTACTCTAGCGGGAGTTCCTACAATGAGCAGTTCTTC.

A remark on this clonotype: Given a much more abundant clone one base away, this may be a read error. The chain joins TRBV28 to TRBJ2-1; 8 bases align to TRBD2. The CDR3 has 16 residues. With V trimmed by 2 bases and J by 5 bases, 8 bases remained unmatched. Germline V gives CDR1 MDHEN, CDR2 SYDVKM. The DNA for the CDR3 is TGTGCCAGCAGTTTACCACTAGCGGAAGTTCACAATGAGCAGTTCTTC. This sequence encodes CASSLPLAEVHNEQFF.

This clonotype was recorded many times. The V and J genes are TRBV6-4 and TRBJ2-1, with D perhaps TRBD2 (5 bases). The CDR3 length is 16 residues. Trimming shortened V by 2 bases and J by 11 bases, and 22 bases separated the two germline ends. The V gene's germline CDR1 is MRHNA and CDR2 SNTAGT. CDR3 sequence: CASSDSLVGGPSKQFF. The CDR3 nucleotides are TGTGCCAGCAGTGACAGTCTAGTTGGAGGTCCGAGTAAGCAGTTCTTC.

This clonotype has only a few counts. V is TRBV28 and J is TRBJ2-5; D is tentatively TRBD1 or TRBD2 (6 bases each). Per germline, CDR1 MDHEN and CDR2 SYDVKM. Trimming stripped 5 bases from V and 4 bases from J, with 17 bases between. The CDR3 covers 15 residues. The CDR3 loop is CASSPRTAGGETQYF. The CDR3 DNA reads TGTGCCAGCAGTCCAAGGACAGCGGGTGGAGAGACCCAGTACTTC.

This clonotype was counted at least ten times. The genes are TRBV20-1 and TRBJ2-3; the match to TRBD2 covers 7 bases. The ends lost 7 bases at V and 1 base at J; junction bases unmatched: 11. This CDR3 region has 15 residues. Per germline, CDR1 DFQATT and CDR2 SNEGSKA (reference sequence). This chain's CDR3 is CSVENRLARTDTQYF. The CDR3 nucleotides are TGCAGTGTTGAAAACCGACTAGCTCGCACAGATACGCAGTATTTT.

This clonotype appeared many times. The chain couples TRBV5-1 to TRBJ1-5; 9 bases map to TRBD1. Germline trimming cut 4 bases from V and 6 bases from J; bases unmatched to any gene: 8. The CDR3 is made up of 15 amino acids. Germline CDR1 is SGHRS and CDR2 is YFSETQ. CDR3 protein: CASSAGPGQGQPQHF. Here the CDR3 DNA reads TGCGCCAGCAGCGCAGGACCGGGACAGGGTCAGCCCCAGCATTTT.

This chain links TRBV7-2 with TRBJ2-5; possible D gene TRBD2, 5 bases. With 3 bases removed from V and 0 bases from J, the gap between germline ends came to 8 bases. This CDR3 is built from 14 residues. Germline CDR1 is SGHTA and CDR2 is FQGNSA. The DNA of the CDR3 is TGTGCCAGCAGCTTCTACGGGAACCAAGAGACCCAGTACTTC. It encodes CASSFYGNQETQYF. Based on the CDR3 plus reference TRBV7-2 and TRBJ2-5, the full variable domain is GAGVSQSPSNKVTEKGKDVELRCDPISGHTALYWYRQSLGQGLEFLIYFQGNSAPDKSGLPSDRFSAERTGGSVSTLTIQRTQQEDSAVYLCASSFYGNQETQYFGPGTRLLVL.

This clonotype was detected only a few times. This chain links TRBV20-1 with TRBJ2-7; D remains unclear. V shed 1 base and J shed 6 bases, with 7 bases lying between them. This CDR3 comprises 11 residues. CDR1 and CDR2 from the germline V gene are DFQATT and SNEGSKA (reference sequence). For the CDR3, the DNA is TGCAGTGCTAGAGCAGTGGGCGAGCAGTACTTC. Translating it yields CSARAVGEQYF.

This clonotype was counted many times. The CDR3 sequence is CASSLAGEQFDTQYF. Here the CDR3 DNA reads TGTGCCAGCAGTTTAGCGGGAGAGCAGTTTGATACGCAGTATTTT. The chain is built from TRBV12-3 or TRBV12-4 and TRBJ2-3, with D tentatively TRBD2 (5 bases). The CDR3 loop spans 15 amino acids. The V end lost 0 bases, the J end lost 6 bases, and 13 bases lay between the germline ends.

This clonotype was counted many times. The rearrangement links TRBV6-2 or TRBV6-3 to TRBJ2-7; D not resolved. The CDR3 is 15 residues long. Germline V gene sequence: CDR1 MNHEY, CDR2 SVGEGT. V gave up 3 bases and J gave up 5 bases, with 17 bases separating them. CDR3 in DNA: TGTGCCAGCAGTTATAGGGCCTTCGCGGCTGACGAGCAGTACTTC. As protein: CASSYRAFAADEQYF.

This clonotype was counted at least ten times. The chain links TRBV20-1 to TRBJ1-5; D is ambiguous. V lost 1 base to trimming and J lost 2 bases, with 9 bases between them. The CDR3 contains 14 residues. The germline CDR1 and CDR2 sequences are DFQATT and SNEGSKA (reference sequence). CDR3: CSARAALGNQPQHF. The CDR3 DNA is TGCAGTGCTAGAGCAGCACTGGGCAATCAGCCCCAGCATTTT.

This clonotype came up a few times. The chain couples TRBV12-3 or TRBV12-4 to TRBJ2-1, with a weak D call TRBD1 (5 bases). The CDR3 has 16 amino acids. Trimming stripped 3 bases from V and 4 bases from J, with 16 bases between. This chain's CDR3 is CASSFSTGTGYNEQFF. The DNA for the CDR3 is TGTGCCAGCAGTTTCTCTACGGGCACAGGATACAATGAGCAGTTCTTC.

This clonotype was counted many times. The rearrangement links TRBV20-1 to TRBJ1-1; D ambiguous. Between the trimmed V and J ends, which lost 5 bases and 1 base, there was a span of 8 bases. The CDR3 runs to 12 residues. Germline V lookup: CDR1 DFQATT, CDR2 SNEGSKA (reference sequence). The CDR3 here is CSAEKRNTEAFF. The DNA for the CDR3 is TGCAGTGCTGAAAAAAGGAACACTGAAGCTTTCTTT.

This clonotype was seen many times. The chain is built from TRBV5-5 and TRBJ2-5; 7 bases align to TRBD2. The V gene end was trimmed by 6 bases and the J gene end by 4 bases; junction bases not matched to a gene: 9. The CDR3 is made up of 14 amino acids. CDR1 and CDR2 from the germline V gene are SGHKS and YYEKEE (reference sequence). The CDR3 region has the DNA TGTGCCAGCACCTTCACCGGGACTACAGAGACCCAGTACTTC. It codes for CASTFTGTTETQYF.

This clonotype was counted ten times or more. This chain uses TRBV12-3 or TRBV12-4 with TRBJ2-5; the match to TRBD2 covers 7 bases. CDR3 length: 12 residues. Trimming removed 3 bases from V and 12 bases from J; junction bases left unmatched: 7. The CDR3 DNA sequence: TGTGCCAGCAGTTTTCTCAGGGAGGGGAAGTACTTC. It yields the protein CASSFLREGKYF.

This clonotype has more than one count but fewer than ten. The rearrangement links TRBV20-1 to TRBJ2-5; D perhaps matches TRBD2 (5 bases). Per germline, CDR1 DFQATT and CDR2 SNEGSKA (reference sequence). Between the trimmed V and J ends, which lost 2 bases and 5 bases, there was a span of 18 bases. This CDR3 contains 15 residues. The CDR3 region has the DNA TGCAGTGCTAGAAGGGCAGGTCGGGGTGGGGAGACCCAGTACTTC. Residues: CSARRAGRGGETQYF.

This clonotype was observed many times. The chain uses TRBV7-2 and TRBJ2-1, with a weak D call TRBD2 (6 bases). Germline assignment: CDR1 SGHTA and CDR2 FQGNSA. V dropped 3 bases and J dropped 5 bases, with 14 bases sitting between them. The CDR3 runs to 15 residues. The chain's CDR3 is CASSFFSGPNNEQFF. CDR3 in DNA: TGTGCCAGCAGCTTTTTTAGCGGTCCCAACAATGAGCAGTTCTTC.

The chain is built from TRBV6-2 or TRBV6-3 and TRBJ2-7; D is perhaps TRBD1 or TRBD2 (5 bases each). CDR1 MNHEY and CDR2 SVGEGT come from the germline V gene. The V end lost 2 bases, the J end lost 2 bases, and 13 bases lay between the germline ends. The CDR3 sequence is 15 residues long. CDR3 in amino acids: CASSYLGTYPYEQYF. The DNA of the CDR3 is TGTGCCAGCAGTTACCTCGGGACGTATCCCTACGAGCAGTACTTC.

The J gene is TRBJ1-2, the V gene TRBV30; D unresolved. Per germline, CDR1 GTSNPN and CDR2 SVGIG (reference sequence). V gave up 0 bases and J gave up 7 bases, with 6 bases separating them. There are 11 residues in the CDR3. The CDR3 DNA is TGTGCCTGGAGTGTATTGGGTGGCTACACCTTC. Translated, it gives CAWSVLGGYTF.

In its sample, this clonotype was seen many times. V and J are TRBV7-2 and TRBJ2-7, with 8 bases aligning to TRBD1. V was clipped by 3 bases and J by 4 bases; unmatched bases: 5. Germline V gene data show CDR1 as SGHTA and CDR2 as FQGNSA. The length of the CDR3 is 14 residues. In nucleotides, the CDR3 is TGTGCCAGCAGCTTGAACACAGGGGGATACGAGCAGTACTTC. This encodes CASSLNTGGYEQYF.

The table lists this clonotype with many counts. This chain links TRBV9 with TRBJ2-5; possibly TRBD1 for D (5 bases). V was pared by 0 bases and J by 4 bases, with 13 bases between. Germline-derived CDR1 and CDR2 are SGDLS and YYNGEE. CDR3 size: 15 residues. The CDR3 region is CASSVVAAQGETQYF. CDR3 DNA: TGTGCCAGCAGCGTAGTTGCAGCCCAGGGAGAGACCCAGTACTTC.

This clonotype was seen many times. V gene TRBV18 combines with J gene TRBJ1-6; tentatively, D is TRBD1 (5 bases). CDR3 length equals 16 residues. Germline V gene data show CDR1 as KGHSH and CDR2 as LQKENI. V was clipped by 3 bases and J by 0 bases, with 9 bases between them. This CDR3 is CASSPNRSSYNSPLHF. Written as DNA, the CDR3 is TGTGCCAGCTCACCGAACAGGAGCTCCTATAATTCACCCCTCCACTTT.

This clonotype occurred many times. CDR3 amino acids: CSVQYRGFGNTIYF. CDR3 nucleotides: TGCAGCGTTCAATACAGGGGGTTTGGAAACACCATATATTTT. The J gene is TRBJ1-3, the V gene TRBV29-1, with 8 bases matching TRBD1. Germline loops: CDR1 SQVTM, CDR2 ANQGSEA. V lost 5 bases, J lost 3 bases, and 6 bases stayed unmatched. There are 14 residues in the CDR3.

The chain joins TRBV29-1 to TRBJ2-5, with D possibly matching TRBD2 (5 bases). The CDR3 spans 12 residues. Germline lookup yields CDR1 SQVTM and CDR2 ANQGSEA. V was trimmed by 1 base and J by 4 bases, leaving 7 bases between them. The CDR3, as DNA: TGCAGCGTTGAAGGGAGGACAGAGACCCAGTACTTC. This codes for CSVEGRTETQYF.